This T cell receptor (beta chain) was identified during a study of shared clonotypes between healthy human individuals. In the naive CD8 group, cells lacked CD45RO and were positively selected for CCR7, so terminally differentiated effector memory CD45RA+ cells were left out. Generated by immunoSEQ multiplex PCR, the TCRdb table keeps only in-frame clones and is missing some. The sample lists 550,000 to 750,000 clones; about 92% were seen once. The V gene end was trimmed by 4 bases and the J gene end by 9 bases; junction bases not matched to a gene: 8. The germline V gene has CDR1 MGHDK and CDR2 SYGVNS. The CDR3 length is 14 residues.

This receptor was identified in a man aged 25 to 40 in good health. The J gene is TRBJ2-1, the V gene TRBV25-1; 8 nucleotides match TRBD2. The sequenced sample was naive CD8+ T cells sorted from blood. CDR3 protein: CASSGPGGRVEQFF. As DNA, the CDR3 is TGTGCCAGCAGTGGGCCGGGAGGGCGGGTTGAGCAGTTCTTC. Full variable domain (missing parts from reference TRBV25-1 and TRBJ2-1): EADIYQTPRYLVIGTGKKITLECSQTMGHDKMYWYQQDPGMELHLIHYSYGVNSTEKGDLSSESTVSRIRTEHFPLTLESARPSHTSQYLCASSGPGGRVEQFFGPGTRLTVL.